These 7 T cell receptor beta chains originate from one sample sequenced in a study of blood T cell repertoires in COVID-19. Method: immunoSEQ multiplex PCR; TCRdb's copy keeps in-frame clones and lacks some. Among roughly 270,000 clones listed, around 84% were seen once. The sample consisted of PBMCs or T cells enriched from blood (not recorded which). The receptors here all came from a man aged 35 to 55 who had been exposed to COVID-19.

To note about this clone: Distinct nucleotide sequences in the sample also encode this CDR3. The rearrangement joins TRBV18 to TRBJ1-3; D is unresolved. Germline CDR1 and CDR2: KGHSH and LQKENI. The CDR3 has 14 amino acids. The V gene lost 2 bases and the J gene lost 0 bases, with 5 bases spanning the gap. Here the CDR3 DNA reads TGTGCCAGCTCACCAGTCAGCTCTGGAAACACCATATATTTT. Translating gives CASSPVSSGNTIYF. The whole variable domain, filled in from reference TRBV18 and TRBJ1-3, reads NAGVMQNPRHLVRRRGQEARLRCSPMKGHSHVYWYRQLPEEGLKFMVYLQKENIIDESGMPKERFSAEFPKEGPSILRIQQVVRGDSAAYFCASSPVSSGNTIYFGEGSWLTVV.

The J gene is TRBJ2-5, the V gene TRBV11-2; D might be TRBD1 (5 bases). Trimming stripped 1 base from V and 4 bases from J, with 13 bases between. The CDR3 length is 15 residues. Germline CDR1 and CDR2: SGHAT and FQNNGV. CDR3 DNA sequence: TGTGCCAGCAGCTTAGGGCAGGGTTTCGGAGAGACCCAGTACTTC. Protein: CASSLGQGFGETQYF.

The genes are TRBV27 and TRBJ2-1, with a tentative D call TRBD2 (6 bases). The germline gives CDR1 MNHEY, CDR2 SMNVEV (reference sequence). This CDR3 comprises 15 residues. V lost 6 bases and J lost 8, with 20 bases in between. In DNA, the CDR3 is TGTGCCAGCAGCAAACCGGGACTGGTGGTGGATGAGCAGTTCTTC. Protein product: CASSKPGLVVDEQFF.

This clone appeared a single time. This chain joins TRBV27 and TRBJ2-3, with TRBD1 identical over 9 bases. V was clipped by 7 bases and J by 7 bases; unmatched bases: 9. The CDR3 is made up of 14 amino acids. The germline CDR1 and CDR2 sequences are MNHEY and SMNVEV (reference sequence). Here the CDR3 DNA reads TGTGCCAGCACCGTGACAGGGGGAACTAATACGCAGTATTTT. Translation: CASTVTGGTNTQYF.

The V and J genes are TRBV11-2 and TRBJ2-1; 8 bases align to TRBD1. Trimming at V came to 7 bases and at J to 4 bases, leaving 9 bases not matched to a gene. CDR1 and CDR2 from the germline V gene are SGHAT and FQNNGV. The CDR3 consists of 15 residues. The CDR3 sequence: CASTPGGSAYNEQFF. CDR3 DNA: TGTGCCAGCACTCCAGGGGGCTCCGCGTACAATGAGCAGTTCTTC.

Remarks on this clone: The junction shows a germline mismatch at one end, possibly a read error. The gene calls are TRBV7-7 and TRBJ2-1; a weak D match, TRBD2 (6 bases). Germline values: CDR1 SSHAT, CDR2 FNYEAQ (reference sequence). CDR3 length: 13 residues. The CDR3: CASSLLGAAGQFF. CDR3 DNA sequence: TGTGCTAGCAGCTTACTAGGGGCCGCGGGACAGTTCTTC.

J is TRBJ1-2 and V is TRBV30; possible D gene TRBD1, 5 bases. CDR3 length: 15 amino acids. Germline lookup yields CDR1 GTSNPN and CDR2 SVGIG (reference sequence). Trimming cost V 0 bases and J 4 bases, with 15 bases left between them. The CDR3: CAWSVRQGLRYGYTF. Here the CDR3 DNA reads TGTGCCTGGAGTGTCAGGCAGGGTCTTCGCTATGGCTACACCTTC.